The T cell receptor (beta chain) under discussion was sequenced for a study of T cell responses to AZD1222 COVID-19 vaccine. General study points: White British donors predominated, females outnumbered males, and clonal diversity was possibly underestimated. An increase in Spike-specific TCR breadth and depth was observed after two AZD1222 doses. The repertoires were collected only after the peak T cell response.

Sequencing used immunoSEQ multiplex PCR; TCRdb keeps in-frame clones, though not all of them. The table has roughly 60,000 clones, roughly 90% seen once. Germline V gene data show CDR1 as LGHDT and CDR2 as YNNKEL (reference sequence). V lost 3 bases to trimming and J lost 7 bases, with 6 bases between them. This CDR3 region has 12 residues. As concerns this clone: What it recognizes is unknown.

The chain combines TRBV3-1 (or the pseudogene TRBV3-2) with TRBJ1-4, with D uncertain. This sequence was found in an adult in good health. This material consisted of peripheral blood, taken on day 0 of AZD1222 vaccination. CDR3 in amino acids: CASSQGSEKLFF. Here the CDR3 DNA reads TGTGCCAGCAGCCAGGGAAGTGAAAAACTGTTTTTT.